This T cell receptor (beta chain) comes out of a study of cytomegalovirus exposure and HLA in healthy donors. About the research overall: Roughly 180 million T cells yielded 117 million unique TCR beta sequences in earlier analysis. Overall study findings and caveats: Altogether, some 170 TCR beta chains were recorded as cytomegalovirus-associated. At a 0.05 false discovery rate, a later analysis found approximately 17,000 TCR beta sequences to be associated with HLA alleles. Only CMV serostatus was available as immune exposure information.

PCR amplification relied on 60 Vbeta primers (plus 13 Jbeta primers). Sequencing was performed with immunoSEQ multiplex PCR; in TCRdb, only in-frame clones are kept and a portion is missing. The sample includes 200,000 to 250,000 clones, 80% to 90% of them seen just once. Per the germline V gene, CDR1 is SGHRS and CDR2 is YFSETQ. V lost 4 bases and J lost 6; bases outside the gene matches: 9. The CDR3 is made up of 15 amino acids. On this clone: Its antigen is currently unknown.

The sequencing input was PBMCs. The receptor comes from a girl aged 2 to 9 in good health and CMV-seronegative. This chain uses TRBV5-1 with TRBJ2-1; TRBD2 agrees at 8 bases. The CDR3 spells CASSVERERSNEQFF. The CDR3 DNA is TGCGCCAGCAGCGTGGAGCGGGAGAGGTCCAATGAGCAGTTCTTC.